These 3 T cell receptor beta chains were all obtained from the same sample, sequenced in a study of beta chain features in type 1 diabetes. Study-wide findings and caveats: Shorter TCRB CDR3s, moderately but significantly so, were found in Type 1 diabetes patients in all four CD4+ subsets.

Their cognate antigens are unknown. The whole isolated RNA underwent reverse transcription, so sequencing captured expressed TCRB transcripts. Sequenced by immunoSEQ multiplex PCR; TCRdb stores in-frame clones only, minus some. The sample lists under 70,000 clones, 55% to 75% occurring once. The specimen sequenced was stem cell memory CD4+ T cells from blood. These receptor sequences come from a woman younger than 45 with type 1 diabetes.

J is TRBJ2-3 and V is TRBV5-1; D possibly corresponds to TRBD2 (7 bases). The CDR3 extends over 17 amino acids. V was trimmed by 2 bases and J by 2 bases, leaving 18 bases between them. CDR1 and CDR2 from the germline V gene are SGHRS and YFSETQ. The CDR3 spells CASSFRGAYEITDTQYF. As DNA, the CDR3 is TGCGCCAGCAGCTTTCGGGGGGCCTACGAAATCACAGATACGCAGTATTTT.

J is TRBJ2-1 and V is TRBV19; D not certain. CDR1 LNHDA and CDR2 SQIVND come from the germline V gene (reference sequence). V lost 6 bases and J 4 bases, leaving 19 bases between the germline ends. The CDR3 has 16 residues. The CDR3 reads CASRSHMAASYNEQFF. CDR3 in DNA: TGTGCCAGTAGATCCCACATGGCGGCCAGTTACAATGAGCAGTTCTTC. The full variable domain, rest sourced from reference TRBV19 and TRBJ2-1, is DGGITQSPKYLFRKEGQNVTLSCEQNLNHDAMYWYRQDPGQGLRLIYYSQIVNDFQKGDIAEGYSVSREKKESFPLTVTSAQKNPTAFYLCASRSHMAASYNEQFFGPGTRLTVL.

This clone has more than one count but fewer than ten. V gene TRBV11-2 combines with J gene TRBJ2-3; 11 bases are a match to TRBD1. This CDR3 contains 16 residues. Germline V gene lookup returns CDR1 SGHAT and CDR2 FQNNGV. V lost 5 bases and J lost 7; bases outside the gene matches: 11. The CDR3 DNA is TGTGCCAGCAGCGAAGCCCCGGGACAGGGGGTGTATACGCAGTATTTT. It encodes CASSEAPGQGVYTQYF.